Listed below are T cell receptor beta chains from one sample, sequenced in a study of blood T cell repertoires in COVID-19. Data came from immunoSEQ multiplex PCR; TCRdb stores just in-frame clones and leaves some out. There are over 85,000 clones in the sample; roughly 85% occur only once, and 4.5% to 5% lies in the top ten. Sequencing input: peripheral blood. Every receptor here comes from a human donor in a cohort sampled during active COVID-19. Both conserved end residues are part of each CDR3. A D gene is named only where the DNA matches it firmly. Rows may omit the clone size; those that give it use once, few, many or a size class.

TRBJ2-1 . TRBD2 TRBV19 CASSTGTSGNNEQFF TGTGCCAGTAGTACGGGGACTAGCGGTAACAATGAGCAGTTCTTC
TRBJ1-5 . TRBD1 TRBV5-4 CASSEDRGRGPQHF TGTGCCAGCAGCGAGGACAGGGGGCGCGGACCCCAGCATTTT
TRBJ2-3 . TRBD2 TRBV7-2 CASSLRLAGGPGDTQYF TGTGCCAGCAGCTTAAGACTAGCGGGAGGGCCAGGTGATACGCAGTATTTT
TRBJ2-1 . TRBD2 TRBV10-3 CAISEGGGRASNEQFF TGTGCCATCAGTGAAGGAGGCGGGAGGGCCTCCAATGAGCAGTTCTTC
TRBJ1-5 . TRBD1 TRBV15 CATSRDLQGYGPQHF TGTGCCACCAGCAGAGATTTACAGGGGTACGGTCCCCAGCATTTT
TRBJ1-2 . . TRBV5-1 CASSLGVYGGENYTF TGCGCCAGCAGCTTGGGAGTTTACGGCGGGGAAAACTACACCTTC
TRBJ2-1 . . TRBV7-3 CASSWGVSRGYNEQFF TGTGCCAGCAGCTGGGGGGTTTCGAGGGGCTACAATGAGCAGTTCTTC
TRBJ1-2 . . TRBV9 CASSAGTSGYTF TGTGCCAGCAGCGCCGGGACATCTGGCTACACCTTC
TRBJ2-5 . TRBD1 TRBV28 CASSSPGQQETQYF TGTGCCAGCAGTTCCCCGGGACAGCAAGAGACCCAGTACTTC
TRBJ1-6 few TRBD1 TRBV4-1 CASSQDKDRANSPLHF TGCGCCAGCAGCCAAGATAAGGACAGGGCTAATTCACCCCTCCACTTT
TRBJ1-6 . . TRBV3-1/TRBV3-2 CASSQPGKFTLHF TGTGCCAGCAGCCAACCGGGGAAATTCACCCTCCACTTT
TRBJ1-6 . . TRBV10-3 CAISGGENSPLHF TGTGCCATCAGCGGGGGAGAAAATTCACCCCTCCACTTT
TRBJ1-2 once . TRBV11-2 CASSLDFGGNYGYTF TGTGCCAGCAGCTTAGATTTCGGGGGGAACTATGGCTACACCTTC
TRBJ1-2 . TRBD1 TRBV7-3 CASSPRTGGTGYTF TGTGCCAGCAGCCCCCGGACAGGGGGGACTGGCTACACCTTC
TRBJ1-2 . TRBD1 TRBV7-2 CASSLGVRDRGSYGYTF TGTGCCAGCAGCTTAGGGGTCCGGGACAGGGGGAGCTATGGCTACACCTTC
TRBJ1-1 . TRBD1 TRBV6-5 CASINGQGRSEAFF TGTGCCAGCATCAACGGACAGGGCCGGAGTGAAGCTTTCTTT
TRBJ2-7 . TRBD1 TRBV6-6 CASRTPDRSYEQYF TGTGCCAGCAGAACTCCGGACAGGTCCTACGAGCAGTACTTC
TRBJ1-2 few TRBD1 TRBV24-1 CATSDLLGGRGQGALGYTF TGTGCCACCAGTGATTTATTGGGGGGTCGTGGACAGGGGGCGCTTGGCTACACCTTC
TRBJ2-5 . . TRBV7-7 CASSRLRGGQETQYF TGTGCTAGCAGCCGCCTTAGGGGAGGCCAAGAGACCCAGTACTTC
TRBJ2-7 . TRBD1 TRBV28 CASSLGGQGVHEQYF TGTGCCAGCAGTTTAGGGGGCCAGGGGGTTCACGAGCAGTACTTC
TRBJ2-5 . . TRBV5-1 CASSLAPQFQETQYF TGCGCCAGCAGCTTGGCACCCCAGTTCCAAGAGACCCAGTACTTC
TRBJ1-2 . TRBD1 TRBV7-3 CASSSQQGVGYTF TGTGCCAGCAGCTCGCAACAGGGGGTTGGCTACACCTTC
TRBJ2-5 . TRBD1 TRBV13 CASSKGQGRQLGETQYF TGTGCCAGCAGCAAAGGACAGGGGCGACAATTGGGAGAGACCCAGTACTTC
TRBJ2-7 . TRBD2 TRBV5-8 CASSSIRTSGRGEQYF TGTGCCAGCAGCTCCATTAGGACTAGCGGGAGAGGCGAGCAGTACTTC
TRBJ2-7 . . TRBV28 CASRVSGEQYF TGTGCCAGCAGGGTATCAGGGGAGCAGTACTTC
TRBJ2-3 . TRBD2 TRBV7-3 CASSLTALAGGTDTQYF TGTGCCAGCAGCTTAACGGCGTTAGCGGGGGGCACAGATACGCAGTATTTT
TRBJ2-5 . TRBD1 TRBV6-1 CASSEQGAQETQYF TGTGCCAGCAGTGAACAGGGGGCACAAGAGACCCAGTACTTC
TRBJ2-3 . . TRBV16 CASSQSASGSTDTQYF TGTGCCAGCAGCCAATCGGCCAGCGGGAGCACAGATACGCAGTATTTT
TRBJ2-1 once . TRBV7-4 CASGGPTDEQFF TGTGCCAGCGGCGGCCCCACTGATGAGCAGTTCTTC
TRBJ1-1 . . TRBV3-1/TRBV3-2 CASSQGIRRGNTEAFF TGTGCCAGCAGCCAAGGCATAAGACGGGGGAACACTGAAGCTTTCTTT
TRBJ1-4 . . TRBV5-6 CASSLIEGEGTNEKLFF TGTGCCAGCAGCTTAATTGAAGGGGAGGGAACTAATGAAAAACTGTTTTTT
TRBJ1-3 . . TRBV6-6 CASSRGRGAGNTIYF TGTGCCAGCAGTCGGGGGCGGGGGGCTGGAAACACCATATATTTT
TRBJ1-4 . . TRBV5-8 CASSWRATNEKLFF TGTGCCAGCAGCTGGCGGGCAACTAATGAAAAACTGTTTTTT
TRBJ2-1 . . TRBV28 CASSPLLVFNEQFF TGTGCCAGCAGTCCCTTACTAGTTTTCAATGAGCAGTTCTTC
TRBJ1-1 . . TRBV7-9 CASSPAGSGKAEAFF TGTGCCAGCAGTCCCGCGGGGAGTGGGAAGGCTGAAGCTTTCTTT
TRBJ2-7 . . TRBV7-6 CASSLGNGGSSYEQYF TGTGCCAGCAGCTTAGGGAACGGTGGGAGCTCCTACGAGCAGTACTTC
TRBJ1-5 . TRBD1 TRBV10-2 CASKGATNQPQHF TGCGCCAGCAAGGGGGCAACGAATCAGCCCCAGCATTTT
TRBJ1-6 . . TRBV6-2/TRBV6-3 CASSSRDKGPWSPLHF TGTGCCAGCAGTTCCCGGGACAAGGGGCCTTGGTCACCCCTCCACTTT
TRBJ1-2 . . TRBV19 CASSPEGGYGYTF TGTGCCAGTAGCCCGGAGGGTGGCTATGGCTACACCTTC
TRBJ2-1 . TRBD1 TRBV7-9 CASSSDRGHYNEQFF TGTGCCAGCAGCTCGGACAGGGGGCACTACAATGAGCAGTTCTTC
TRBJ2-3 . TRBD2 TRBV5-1 CASSPGLAGGRADTQYF TGCGCCAGCAGCCCGGGACTAGCGGGAGGGCGGGCAGATACGCAGTATTTT